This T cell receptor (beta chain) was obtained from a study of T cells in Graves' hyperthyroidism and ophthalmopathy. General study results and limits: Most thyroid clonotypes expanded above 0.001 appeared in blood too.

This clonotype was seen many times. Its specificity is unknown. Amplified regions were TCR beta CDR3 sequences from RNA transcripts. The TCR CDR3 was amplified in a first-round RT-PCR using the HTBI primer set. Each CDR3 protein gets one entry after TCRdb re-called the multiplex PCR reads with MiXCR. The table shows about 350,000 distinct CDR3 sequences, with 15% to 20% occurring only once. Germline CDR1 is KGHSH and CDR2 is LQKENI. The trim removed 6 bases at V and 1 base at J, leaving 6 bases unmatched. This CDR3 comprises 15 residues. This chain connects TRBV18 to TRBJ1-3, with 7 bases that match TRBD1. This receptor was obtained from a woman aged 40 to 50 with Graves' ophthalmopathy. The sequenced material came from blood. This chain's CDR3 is CASSPGQQSGNTIYF. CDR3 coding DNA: TGTGCCAGCTCTCCGGGACAGCAGTCTGGAAACACCATATATTTT. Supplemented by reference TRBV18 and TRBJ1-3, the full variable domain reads NAGVMQNPRHLVRRRGQEARLRCSPMKGHSHVYWYRQLPEEGLKFMVYLQKENIIDESGMPKERFSAEFPKEGPSILRIQQVVRGDSAAYFCASSPGQQSGNTIYFGEGSWLTVV.